This T cell receptor beta chain is drawn from a study of CD8 T cells in Susac syndrome. The RNA, about 0.45 to 1 ug, was put through reverse transcription using random hexamers. Amplification of the TCR beta CDR3 was carried out by immunoSEQ multiplex PCR, which spanned a total of 54 Vbeta and 13 Jbeta segments. Each CDR3 protein is one row after TCRdb ran MiXCR on the immunoSEQ multiplex PCR reads. The table includes around 270,000 distinct CDR3 sequences, about nine tenths detected once. Germline CDR1 and CDR2: MNHEY and SVGEGT. Trimming pared 4 bases from V and 3 bases from J, leaving 19 bases between. The CDR3 contains 16 residues. Sequencing of TCR beta covered CD8+ and CD4+ T cells obtained from blood. The patients serving as multiple sclerosis controls were treatment-naive. They had stable or active relapsing-remitting disease and fulfilled revised McDonald criteria.

Sequences were obtained from CD8+ T cells from PBMCs. The receptor's source is a human donor with multiple sclerosis. This rearrangement joins TRBV6-2 or TRBV6-3 to TRBJ2-7, with D perhaps matching TRBD1 (5 bases). In DNA form, the CDR3 reads TGTGCCAGCAGTTTGTACGACTGGAGTAGGGGCTACGAGCAGTACTTC. Protein: CASSLYDWSRGYEQYF.